Following are 28 T cell receptor beta chains from one sample sequenced in a study of blood T cell repertoires in COVID-19. The data were produced by immunoSEQ multiplex PCR, yet TCRdb's version contains in-frame clones alone and is incomplete. The repertoire holds 490,000 or so clones, with around nine tenths as singletons. Sequences were obtained from PBMCs or T cells enriched from blood (not recorded which). The receptors come from a woman aged 40 to 55 who had recovered from COVID-19.

The chain joins TRBV18 to TRBJ1-6; the D gene is possibly TRBD1 (6 bases). Germline V gene sequence: CDR1 KGHSH, CDR2 LQKENI. CDR3 length: 16 residues. V was cut by 5 bases and J by 6 bases, with 17 bases left in between. This CDR3 is CASSGGVGGRNSPLHF. DNA of the CDR3: TGTGCCAGCTCAGGCGGAGTCGGGGGGCGTAATTCACCCCTCCACTTT.

Here the CDR3 reads CASSYPTVRGSNQPQHF. CDR3 sequence (DNA): TGTGCCAGCAGTTACCCCACGGTGAGGGGGAGCAATCAGCCCCAGCATTTT. The chain links TRBV6-2 or TRBV6-3 to TRBJ1-5; D might be TRBD1 (6 bases). Per the germline V gene, CDR1 is MNHEY and CDR2 is SVGEGT. V was pared by 2 bases and J by 1 base, with 15 bases between. CDR3 length: 17 amino acids.

V gene TRBV3-1 (or the pseudogene TRBV3-2) combines with J gene TRBJ2-1; D gene unclear. Germline CDR1 and CDR2: LGHDT and YNNKEL (reference sequence). V was clipped by 1 base and J by 8 bases, with 12 bases between them. This CDR3 spans 14 amino acids. The CDR3: CASSQAILVHEQFF. The CDR3 nucleotides read TGTGCCAGCAGCCAAGCTATCCTAGTACATGAGCAGTTCTTC.

This clone was seen once. CDR3 DNA: TGCAGTGCTAGTAAGGGGGCTCTGAACACTGAAGCTTTCTTT. This gives the protein CSASKGALNTEAFF. V usage is TRBV20-1 and J usage is TRBJ1-1; 7 bases map to TRBD1. The CDR3 contains 14 residues. Germline V CDR1 and CDR2: DFQATT, SNEGSKA (reference sequence). The trim removed 3 bases at V and 0 bases at J, leaving 4 bases unmatched.

This clone was seen a few times. This sequence joins TRBV7-2 and TRBJ1-5, with TRBD1 matching over 8 bases. The length of the CDR3 is 17 residues. Germline-derived CDR1 and CDR2 are SGHTA and FQGNSA. The ends lost 5 bases at V and 0 bases at J; junction bases unmatched: 9. The CDR3 loop is CASSPTGAGYSNQPQHF. CDR3 nucleotides: TGTGCCAGCAGCCCGACAGGGGCAGGCTATAGCAATCAGCCCCAGCATTTT.

The rearrangement links TRBV20-1 to TRBJ1-2; D gene uncertain. CDR3 size: 11 residues. The germline V gene has CDR1 DFQATT and CDR2 SNEGSKA (reference sequence). V lost 3 bases and J lost 4, with 6 bases in between. In DNA, the CDR3 is TGCAGTGCTAGTTACACCTATGGCTACACCTTC. Translation: CSASYTYGYTF.

The sample holds a few counts of this clone. The chain carries TRBV6-2 or TRBV6-3 and TRBJ2-1; D may be TRBD2 (6 bases). The V gene's germline CDR1 is MNHEY and CDR2 SVGEGT. The CDR3 has 13 residues. The germline V and J ends were trimmed by 5 bases and 3 bases, with 8 bases remaining between them. This CDR3 is CASSQDYYNEQFF. The CDR3 nucleotides are TGTGCCAGCAGTCAGGACTACTACAATGAGCAGTTCTTC.

V is TRBV30 and J is TRBJ1-5; D possibly corresponds to TRBD1 (5 bases). There are 15 residues in the CDR3. Germline loops: CDR1 GTSNPN, CDR2 SVGIG (reference sequence). Deletions cut 2 bases from V and 0 bases from J, with 11 bases between. CDR3 residues: CAWSQGGNSNQPQHF. Here the CDR3 DNA reads TGTGCCTGGAGTCAGGGAGGGAATAGCAATCAGCCCCAGCATTTT.

The V call is TRBV30, the J call TRBJ2-7; D is possibly TRBD2 (5 bases). V was clipped by 8 bases and J by 0 bases, with 17 bases between them. Germline values: CDR1 GTSNPN, CDR2 SVGIG (reference sequence). The CDR3 runs 14 residues. CDR3 sequence reads: CAHPRPGSSYEQYF. The DNA for the CDR3 is TGTGCCCACCCTCGTCCGGGAAGCTCCTACGAGCAGTACTTC.

The chain uses TRBV19 and TRBJ2-3, with D possibly being TRBD2 (5 bases). The V end was cut by 4 bases, the J end by 6 bases, with 11 bases between. From germline, CDR1 is LNHDA and CDR2 SQIVND (reference sequence). This CDR3 has 13 residues. CDR3 loop: CASSTGRGDTQYF. The CDR3 region has the DNA TGTGCCAGTAGTACAGGTCGGGGTGATACGCAGTATTTT.

The genes are TRBV7-9 and TRBJ2-7; D call uncertain. Trimming stripped 10 bases from V and 2 bases from J, with 9 bases between. Germline V CDR1 and CDR2: SEHNR, FQNEAQ (reference sequence). CDR3 length equals 11 residues. In DNA, the CDR3 is TGTGCCACTAGTACTACCTACGAGCAGTACTTC. This encodes CATSTTYEQYF.

This clone was observed a handful of times. The chain has TRBV5-6 and TRBJ1-5; TRBD1 matches at 11 bases. V shed 4 bases and J 7 bases; nucleotides not matched to a gene: 7. The CDR3 covers 15 residues. The germline V gene encodes CDR1 SGHDT and CDR2 YYEEEE. The CDR3 region is CASSTGQGATQPQHF. CDR3 nucleotides: TGTGCCAGCAGCACTGGACAGGGGGCTACCCAGCCCCAGCATTTT.

The J gene is TRBJ2-5, the V gene TRBV11-2, with D perhaps TRBD1 (5 bases). Trimming removed 10 bases at V and 5 bases at J, with 17 bases between. There are 13 residues in the CDR3. Germline V gives CDR1 SGHAT, CDR2 FQNNGV. CDR3 nucleotide sequence: TGTGCCACCAGGCCAGGGTATTTGGAGACCCAGTACTTC. Translating gives CATRPGYLETQYF.

This clone was seen a single time. J is TRBJ1-1 and V is TRBV9; possible D gene TRBD1, 5 bases. V lost 2 bases and J lost 1, with 9 bases in between. This CDR3 contains 14 residues. CDR1 SGDLS and CDR2 YYNGEE come from the germline V gene. In nucleotides, the CDR3 is TGTGCCAGCAGCGTCCAGGGCGAGAACACTGAAGCTTTCTTT. Translated: CASSVQGENTEAFF.

The CDR3 DNA follows: TGTGCCATCGGGCAGGGTCAAGAAAAACTGTTTTTT. Protein product: CAIGQGQEKLFF. This chain links TRBV10-3 with TRBJ1-4; D perhaps matches TRBD1 (5 bases). Germline loops: CDR1 ENHRY, CDR2 SYGVKD. The CDR3 totals 12 residues. Trimming pared 8 bases from V and 8 bases from J, leaving 12 bases between.

This chain uses TRBV5-6 with TRBJ1-2, with D possibly being TRBD1 (6 bases). The CDR3 covers 14 residues. Trimming shortened V by 5 bases and J by 4 bases, and 15 bases separated the two germline ends. CDR1 and CDR2 from the germline V gene are SGHDT and YYEEEE. DNA for the CDR3: TGTGCCAGCAGACTTCAGGGGTCCCTCTATGGCTACACCTTC. Amino acids: CASRLQGSLYGYTF. Supplemented by reference TRBV5-6 and TRBJ1-2, the full variable domain reads DAGVTQSPTHLIKTRGQQVTLRCSPKSGHDTVSWYQQALGQGPQFIFQYYEEEERQRGNFPDRFSGHQFPNYSSELNVNALLLGDSALYLCASRLQGSLYGYTFGSGTRLTVV.

In its sample, this clone was seen once. V gene TRBV29-1 combines with J gene TRBJ1-2; D is possibly TRBD1 (5 bases). The V and J ends lost 6 bases and 8 bases respectively, with 22 bases between them. The germline gives CDR1 SQVTM, CDR2 ANQGSEA. This CDR3 is 14 amino acids long. The CDR3 DNA reads as TGCAGCGTAAAATCGGGGACTACAGGCGGGGGCTACACCTTC. Translation gives CSVKSGTTGGGYTF. The full variable domain, rest sourced from reference TRBV29-1 and TRBJ1-2, is SAVISQKPSRDICQRGTSLTIQCQVDSQVTMMFWYRQQPGQSLTLIATANQGSEATYESGFVIDKFPISRPNLTFSTLTVSNMSPEDSSIYLCSVKSGTTGGGYTFGSGTRLTVV.

This chain connects TRBV18 to TRBJ2-1, with D uncertain. This CDR3 spans 12 amino acids. Trimming took off 3 bases at V and 8 bases at J, with 8 bases between the two ends. Germline lookup yields CDR1 KGHSH and CDR2 LQKENI. Here the CDR3 DNA reads TGTGCCAGCTCACCCCGACGGGATGAGCAGTTCTTC. This codes for CASSPRRDEQFF.

The chain is built from TRBV15 and TRBJ1-5; tentative D call: TRBD1 (6 bases). The CDR3 has 18 residues. Per the germline V gene, CDR1 is LNHNV and CDR2 is YYDKDF (reference sequence). V was clipped by 1 base and J by 2 bases, with 18 bases between them. CDR3 sequence: CATSRVWDTSMGNQPQHF. DNA for the CDR3: TGTGCCACCAGCAGAGTCTGGGACACCAGTATGGGCAATCAGCCCCAGCATTTT.

This clone was observed a single time. The sample contains more than one DNA sequence encoding this CDR3. The CDR3 bases are TGTGCCAGCAGTTTACGGAGCTCCTATAATTCACCCCTCCACTTT. Protein sequence: CASSLRSSYNSPLHF. This sequence joins TRBV28 and TRBJ1-6; D is unresolved. CDR1 MDHEN and CDR2 SYDVKM come from the germline V gene. Trimming left V 2 bases short and J 0 bases short, with 5 bases between. This CDR3 region has 15 residues.

J is TRBJ1-1 and V is TRBV29-1, with TRBD1 matching 10 bases. The CDR3 is made up of 14 amino acids. With V trimmed by 5 bases and J by 4 bases, 7 bases remained unmatched. Germline V gene lookup returns CDR1 SQVTM and CDR2 ANQGSEA. For the CDR3, the DNA is TGCAGCGTTTACCGGGACAGGGGTAGCACTGAAGCTTTCTTT. Its translation is CSVYRDRGSTEAFF.

The table lists this clone with a count of one. This chain connects TRBV6-2 or TRBV6-3 to TRBJ1-1; D is uncertain. There are 15 residues in the CDR3. Germline CDR1 and CDR2: MNHEY and SVGEGT. V was trimmed by 4 bases and J by 0 bases, leaving 12 bases between them. The CDR3 region is CASSWTLGMNTEAFF. DNA for the CDR3: TGTGCCAGCAGTTGGACTTTGGGCATGAACACTGAAGCTTTCTTT.

The chain has TRBV10-1 and TRBJ2-7; D perhaps matches TRBD2 (6 bases). Germline lookup yields CDR1 WNHNN and CDR2 SYGVQD (reference sequence). The CDR3 extends over 15 amino acids. Deletions cut 3 bases from V and 1 base from J, with 13 bases between. The CDR3 reads CASSETGTSSYEQYF. Written as DNA, the CDR3 is TGCGCCAGCAGTGAAACCGGGACTTCTTCCTACGAGCAGTACTTC.

The chain is built from TRBV24-1 and TRBJ2-5, with 8 bases that match TRBD1. Unmatched junction bases numbered 10, after V lost 4 bases and J lost 7 bases. CDR1 and CDR2 (germline): KGHDR, SFDVKD. The CDR3 is 15 residues long. The CDR3 region has the DNA TGTGCCACCAGTGAGCCCGGGACAGGCCACGGGACCCAGTACTTC. Translation: CATSEPGTGHGTQYF.

This chain uses TRBV2 with TRBJ2-5, with 9 positions matching TRBD1. Per germline, CDR1 SNHLY and CDR2 FYNNEI. V lost 6 bases to trimming and J lost 5 bases; unmatched junction nucleotides: 4. There are 13 residues in the CDR3. The CDR3 nucleotides read TGTGCCAGCAGACCCGGGACAGGGGAGACCCAGTACTTC. Its translation is CASRPGTGETQYF. The full variable domain, its missing parts supplied by reference TRBV2 and TRBJ2-5, is EPEVTQTPSHQVTQMGQEVILRCVPISNHLYFYWYRQILGQKVEFLVSFYNNEISEKSEIFDDQFSVERPDGSNFTLKIRSTKLEDSAMYFCASRPGTGETQYFGPGTRLLVL.

The chain couples TRBV7-8 to TRBJ2-5; weak D call: TRBD2 (5 bases). Germline V gene sequence: CDR1 SGHVS, CDR2 FQNEAQ. V was cut by 1 base and J by 4 bases, with 10 bases left in between. The CDR3 has 14 amino acids. CDR3 region: CASSLVAIGETQYF. CDR3 nucleotides: TGTGCCAGCAGCTTAGTAGCGATCGGAGAGACCCAGTACTTC.

The chain couples TRBV10-1 to TRBJ1-5; a weak D match, TRBD1 (6 bases). The CDR3 has 13 amino acids. Germline values: CDR1 WNHNN, CDR2 SYGVQD (reference sequence). V was shortened by 2 bases and J by 6 bases, with 8 bases between the two germline ends. This chain's CDR3 is CASSEEQGQPQHF. The CDR3, as DNA: TGCGCCAGCAGTGAGGAACAGGGTCAGCCCCAGCATTTT.

The rearrangement links TRBV18 to TRBJ1-3; 8 nucleotides agree with TRBD1. V was clipped by 3 bases and J by 2 bases; unmatched bases: 3. Germline V lookup: CDR1 KGHSH, CDR2 LQKENI. The CDR3 is 15 amino acids. The DNA for the CDR3 is TGTGCCAGCTCACCCTCGACAGGGGCTGGAAACACCATATATTTT. Amino acids: CASSPSTGAGNTIYF.